This T cell receptor (beta chain) was identified during a study of CD8 T cells in ankylosing spondylitis. CDR3 length: 14 residues. CDR1 is LNHDA and CDR2 is SQIVND in the germline V gene (reference sequence). The ends lost 3 bases at V and 4 bases at J; junction bases unmatched: 5. Making the TCR beta libraries involved quantitative 5'-RACE with molecular barcodes. Each CDR3 protein is one row after TCRdb ran MiXCR on the 5' RACE reads. The sample has approximately 200,000 distinct CDR3 sequences, over 10% seen once. This clonotype showed up just once. The TCR was taken from a male donor with ankylosing spondylitis or in good health (not recorded which). Material for sequencing was blood, either unsorted or a sorted T cell fraction (not recorded which). The chain couples TRBV19 to TRBJ1-1, with 7 bases lining up with TRBD1. CDR3 protein: CASSIAGGVTEAFF. The CDR3 DNA follows: TGTGCCAGTAGTATCGCAGGGGGTGTCACTGAAGCTTTCTTT. The full variable domain, completed using reference TRBV19 and TRBJ1-1, is DGGITQSPKYLFRKEGQNVTLSCEQNLNHDAMYWYRQDPGQGLRLIYYSQIVNDFQKGDIAEGYSVSREKKESFPLTVTSAQKNPTAFYLCASSIAGGVTEAFFGQGTRLTVV.